One and the same sample provided the 26 T cell receptor beta chains below, sequenced in a study of T-cell memory formation after mild COVID-19. In TCRdb, the 5' RACE reads were re-called with MiXCR into one record per CDR3 protein. The data contain about 250,000 distinct CDR3 sequences, just over 15% of them seen just once; the ten biggest clones take up 2% to 2.5%. The sample consisted of PBMCs or a T cell subset sorted from them (not recorded which). These receptors originate from an adult woman who had mild COVID-19 (a few samples of this study predate the infection). Cell type and time point are not known.

This clonotype has a handful of counts. J is TRBJ1-2 and V is TRBV20-1; 9 bases fit TRBD1. Germline CDR1 DFQATT, CDR2 SNEGSKA (reference sequence). The CDR3 has 15 residues. With 2 bases clipped from V and 4 bases from J, the junction kept 8 bases outside the gene matches. CDR3 in DNA: TGCAGTGCTAGAAAGGGGACAGGGAGGAGCTATGGCTACACCTTC. Translated: CSARKGTGRSYGYTF.

This chain joins TRBV4-2 and TRBJ1-2; 10 bases map to TRBD1. V gave up 3 bases and J gave up 3 bases; unmatched junction bases: 7. CDR1 LGHNA and CDR2 YNFKEQ come from the germline V gene. The CDR3 contains 16 residues. This CDR3 is CASSQHTGTGDYGYTF. CDR3 sequence (DNA): TGTGCCAGCAGCCAGCACACCGGGACAGGGGACTATGGCTACACCTTC.

The chain employs TRBV5-1 and TRBJ2-1; D call uncertain. Germline-derived CDR1 and CDR2 are SGHRS and YFSETQ. Trimming stripped 4 bases from V and 8 bases from J, with 16 bases between. This CDR3 spans 14 amino acids. The CDR3 spells CASSHGMYGDEQFF. The CDR3 nucleotides are TGCGCCAGCAGCCATGGGATGTATGGGGATGAGCAGTTCTTC. Full variable domain (outside the CDR3, taken from reference TRBV5-1 and TRBJ2-1): KAGVTQTPRYLIKTRGQQVTLSCSPISGHRSVSWYQQTPGQGLQFLFEYFSETQRNKGNFPGRFSGRQFSNSRSEMNVSTLELGDSALYLCASSHGMYGDEQFFGPGTRLTVL.

This clonotype was seen only a few times. V and J are TRBV19 and TRBJ2-2; no firm D call. Germline CDR1 is LNHDA and CDR2 is SQIVND (reference sequence). CDR3 length: 17 residues. The V end lost 4 bases, the J end lost 2 bases, and 17 bases lay between the germline ends. CDR3 protein: CASSTYPGRINTGELFF. The CDR3, as DNA: TGTGCCAGTAGTACCTACCCCGGACGGATCAACACCGGGGAGCTGTTTTTT.

The chain combines TRBV20-1 with TRBJ2-1, with 10 bases matching TRBD2. The germline V gene encodes CDR1 DFQATT and CDR2 SNEGSKA (reference sequence). Trimming cost V 3 bases and J 4 bases; bases outside gene matches: 9. The CDR3 is 16 residues long. In DNA form, the CDR3 reads TGCAGTGCTAGGTCGGCTAGCGGGAGTTTTTACAATGAGCAGTTCTTC. Its protein product is CSARSASGSFYNEQFF.

This clonotype was found a few times. This chain links TRBV24-1 with TRBJ2-1; 8 bases match TRBD1. CDR3 length: 14 residues. Germline CDR1 and CDR2: KGHDR and SFDVKD. The ends lost 7 bases at V and 0 bases at J; junction bases unmatched: 1. The DNA of the CDR3 is TGTGCCACCAGAGGGACAGGCTCCTACAATGAGCAGTTCTTC. Protein sequence: CATRGTGSYNEQFF.

This clonotype has just a few counts. The J gene is TRBJ2-6, the V gene TRBV5-4, with D perhaps TRBD2 (6 bases). CDR1 and CDR2 (germline): SGHNT, YYREEE (reference sequence). Trimming stripped 1 base from V and 3 bases from J, with 8 bases between. This CDR3 has 15 residues. Here the CDR3 DNA reads TGTGCCAGCAGCTTGTCGGGGGTTGGGGCCAACGTCCTGACTTTC. It encodes CASSLSGVGANVLTF.

The V and J genes are TRBV3-1 and TRBJ2-1; D is ambiguous. CDR1 is LGHDT, CDR2 YNNKEL, per germline (reference sequence). Between the trimmed V and J ends, which lost 4 bases and 3 bases, there was a span of 13 bases. The CDR3 is 15 residues long. This CDR3 reads CASSRSSRFYNEQFF. The CDR3 bases are TGTGCCAGCAGCCGATCAAGCCGGTTCTACAATGAGCAGTTCTTC.

This clonotype was recorded a few times. The chain is built from TRBV9 and TRBJ1-1; D is uncertain. The CDR3 spans 15 residues. With 2 bases removed from V and 4 bases from J, the gap between germline ends came to 15 bases. The germline V gene has CDR1 SGDLS and CDR2 YYNGEE. DNA for the CDR3: TGTGCCAGCAGCGTTGACTGGTTGGTAGGCACTGAAGCTTTCTTT. Protein: CASSVDWLVGTEAFF.

In this sample, this clonotype turned up a few times. The chain employs TRBV19 and TRBJ1-1, with D possibly TRBD1 on 5 matching bases. Germline CDR1 reads LNHDA; CDR2 reads SQIVND (reference sequence). The CDR3 length is 14 residues. V lost 4 bases to trimming and J lost 5 bases, with 14 bases between them. The CDR3 region has the DNA TGTGCCAGTAGTACCACGAGGGGCAGGACTGAAGCTTTCTTT. Its protein product is CASSTTRGRTEAFF.

This clonotype showed up just a few times. The V gene is TRBV5-1, the J gene TRBJ1-2; D is undetermined. Between the trimmed V and J ends, which lost 4 bases and 1 base, there was a span of 11 bases. CDR3 size: 14 residues. The germline gives CDR1 SGHRS, CDR2 YFSETQ. CDR3 region: CASSPHDSNYGYTF. The CDR3 DNA sequence: TGCGCCAGCAGCCCACACGATAGTAACTATGGCTACACCTTC.

In this sample, this clonotype turned up a few times. The V gene is TRBV12-3 or TRBV12-4, the J gene TRBJ1-1; the D is unclear. Between the trimmed V and J ends, which lost 2 bases and 4 bases, there was a span of 11 bases. The length of the CDR3 is 14 residues. The CDR3, as DNA: TGTGCCAGCAGTTTAATGGTAATCGGCACTGAAGCTTTCTTT. Translating it yields CASSLMVIGTEAFF.

A few counts support this clonotype. The chain carries TRBV20-1 and TRBJ1-5; D is uncertain. This CDR3 is built from 15 residues. The V gene lost 1 base and the J gene lost 4 bases, with 14 bases spanning the gap. The germline V gene has CDR1 DFQATT and CDR2 SNEGSKA (reference sequence). The CDR3 protein is CSARGYLPTNQPQHF. The CDR3 DNA reads as TGCAGTGCTAGAGGTTATCTCCCAACTAATCAGCCCCAGCATTTT.

V and J are TRBV12-3 or TRBV12-4 and TRBJ1-1, with D tentatively TRBD1 (6 bases). The CDR3 has 13 residues. The V and J ends lost 7 bases and 7 bases respectively, with 16 bases between them. CDR3 DNA: TGTGCCAGCATTAGGGGGGAAGTGGGTGAAGCTTTCTTT. Translation gives CASIRGEVGEAFF.

The chain uses TRBV4-1 and TRBJ2-1; 8 nucleotides match TRBD2. The ends lost 8 bases at V and 1 base at J; junction bases unmatched: 7. The CDR3 runs to 15 residues. The germline V gene encodes CDR1 MGHRA and CDR2 YSYEKL. CDR3 residues: CASSGGAGSYNEQFF. Here the CDR3 DNA reads TGCGCCAGCTCCGGGGGGGCGGGGTCCTACAATGAGCAGTTCTTC.

V usage is TRBV2 and J usage is TRBJ2-1, with 9 bases that match TRBD1. Germline V gene sequence: CDR1 SNHLY, CDR2 FYNNEI. V lost 7 bases to trimming and J lost 6 bases; unmatched junction nucleotides: 4. CDR3 length: 13 residues. CDR3 loop: CASTGTGLNEQFF. CDR3 DNA: TGTGCCAGCACAGGGACAGGGCTCAATGAGCAGTTCTTC.

In its sample, this clonotype was seen a few times. The chain uses TRBV24-1 and TRBJ2-6; the D is unclear. The CDR3 length is 15 residues. The germline CDR1 and CDR2 sequences are KGHDR and SFDVKD. V was clipped by 1 base and J by 4 bases, with 7 bases between them. CDR3 region: CATSDLSAGANVLTF. The CDR3 DNA reads as TGTGCCACCAGTGATTTAAGCGCGGGGGCCAACGTCCTGACTTTC.

This chain uses TRBV2 with TRBJ2-3; possible D gene TRBD2, 5 bases. Trimming took off 8 bases at V and 3 bases at J, with 9 bases between the two ends. The CDR3 covers 12 residues. The germline V gene has CDR1 SNHLY and CDR2 FYNNEI. The CDR3 is CASGTGTDTQYF. The CDR3 DNA sequence: TGTGCCAGCGGAACGGGGACAGATACGCAGTATTTT.

This clonotype was counted only a few times. V usage is TRBV19 and J usage is TRBJ1-5; D remains ambiguous. Germline values: CDR1 LNHDA, CDR2 SQIVND (reference sequence). Trimming removed 7 bases from V and 4 bases from J, with 8 bases in between. The CDR3 runs to 12 residues. The CDR3 bases are TGTGCCAGTAAAGAGGGTAATCAGCCCCAGCATTTT. Translation: CASKEGNQPQHF.

This clonotype was found a few times. This CDR3 reads CASGTGTGLNEQFF. The CDR3 nucleotides read TGCGCCAGCGGCACCGGGACAGGGCTCAATGAGCAGTTCTTC. V gene TRBV5-1 combines with J gene TRBJ2-1; 9 nucleotides line up with TRBD1. Germline V gives CDR1 SGHRS, CDR2 YFSETQ. After removal of 7 bases from V and 6 bases from J, the junction contained 8 bases not matched to a gene. This CDR3 is 14 amino acids long.

This clonotype was observed a few times. This chain connects TRBV4-3 to TRBJ1-2; 8 bases fit TRBD1. The germline CDR1 and CDR2 sequences are LGHNA and YSLEER. V shed 1 base, J shed 0 bases, and the junction held 10 bases outside the gene matches. The CDR3 is made up of 18 amino acids. In DNA, the CDR3 is TGCGCCAGCAGCCAAGTCCCCGAGGACAGGGCCGCTAACTATGGCTACACCTTC. It codes for CASSQVPEDRAANYGYTF.

This clonotype appeared a few times. The CDR3 DNA reads as TGTGCCAGCAGCTTCATAGCGGGACCCTACAATGAGCAGTTCTTC. Encoded protein: CASSFIAGPYNEQFF. The chain uses TRBV6-2 or TRBV6-3 and TRBJ2-1; the match to TRBD2 covers 8 bases. Trimming cost V 6 bases and J 2 bases; bases outside gene matches: 6. CDR1 is MNHEY, CDR2 SVGEGT, per germline. The CDR3 runs to 15 residues.

This clonotype appeared many times. This chain connects TRBV25-1 to TRBJ2-2, with TRBD1 identical over 7 bases. Per germline, CDR1 MGHDK and CDR2 SYGVNS. The CDR3 contains 14 residues. The V gene end was trimmed by 5 bases and the J gene end by 4 bases; junction bases not matched to a gene: 4. The CDR3, as DNA: TGTGCCAGCAGTACCTCAGGGGGCACCGGGGAGCTGTTTTTT. Its translation: CASSTSGGTGELFF.

This chain links TRBV5-1 with TRBJ1-1, with D tentatively TRBD1 (5 bases). The V end lost 6 bases, the J end lost 1 base, and 16 bases lay between the germline ends. This CDR3 region has 15 residues. Germline V gene lookup returns CDR1 SGHRS and CDR2 YFSETQ. The CDR3 nucleotides read TGCGCCAGCAACTCTCAGACAGTTTCGAACACTGAAGCTTTCTTT. Its protein is CASNSQTVSNTEAFF.

This clonotype was observed a single time. V gene TRBV27 combines with J gene TRBJ2-3; D perhaps matches TRBD2 (5 bases). Trimming took off 4 bases at V and 5 bases at J, with 22 bases between the two ends. Per germline, CDR1 MNHEY and CDR2 SMNVEV (reference sequence). The CDR3 runs 17 residues. The CDR3 nucleotides read TGTGCCAGCAGTTCCCCGATCGACCCGCGGAGGAGAGATACGCAGTATTTT. It encodes CASSSPIDPRRRDTQYF.

This clonotype was counted a few times. J is TRBJ1-2 and V is TRBV7-8, with D hard to call. CDR3 length: 14 residues. Between the trimmed V and J ends, which lost 0 bases and 6 bases, there was a span of 11 bases. CDR1 is SGHVS, CDR2 FQNEAQ, per germline. DNA for the CDR3: TGTGCCAGCAGCTTAGCGGTGGCAGCCGATGGCTACACCTTC. Its translation is CASSLAVAADGYTF.